This T cell receptor beta chain was profiled in a study of T cells in Graves' hyperthyroidism and ophthalmopathy. Lactation, pregnancy, other autoimmune disease or uncontrolled infection excluded patients. The CDR3 is 16 residues long. Germline values: CDR1 LGHNA, CDR2 YNFKEQ. Trimming removed 1 base from V and 4 bases from J; junction bases left unmatched: 4. RNA transcripts provided the source from which TCR beta CDR3 regions were amplified. The HTBI set primed first-round TCR CDR3 RT-PCR. One entry per CDR3 protein results from TCRdb running MiXCR on the multiplex PCR reads. The table records about 590,000 distinct CDR3 sequences, around 14% of them present only once.

Sequences were obtained from blood. This chain joins TRBV4-2 and TRBJ2-1; 10 bases align to TRBD1. The receptor was isolated from a woman aged 30 to 39 with Graves' hyperthyroidism. The CDR3 DNA reads TGTGCCAGCAGCCAAGTAAAGGGACAGGGGTACAATGAGCAGTTCTTC. This encodes CASSQVKGQGYNEQFF.